Listed below are T cell receptor beta chains from one sample, sequenced in a study of CD8 T cells in Susac syndrome. TCRdb reanalysed the immunoSEQ multiplex PCR reads using MiXCR and keeps one entry per CDR3 protein. The repertoire includes some 170,000 distinct CDR3 sequences, 93% of them detected once, and around 0.13% sits in the top ten. Sequenced sample: CD4+ T cells from PBMCs. The source is a human donor in good health. CDR3s include the opening cysteine and the closing phenylalanine or tryptophan. Each record gives: V gene, clone size, D gene, J gene, CDR3 DNA, CDR3 protein. D genes are given only for firm matches. Expanded clones are given a class, and other clones once, few, many or no size at all.

TRBV5-4,NA,TRBD2,TRBJ2-7,TGTGCCAGCAGCGCCGCGGGGGGGAGCTCCTACGAGCAGTACTTC,CASSAAGGSSYEQYF
TRBV9,NA,NA,TRBJ1-2,TGTGCCAGCTACAGGGAGGCCTATGGCTACACCTTC,CASYREAYGYTF
TRBV2,NA,NA,TRBJ2-1,TGTGCCAGCAGTGACCTTATCCACCACAATGAGCAGTTCTTC,CASSDLIHHNEQFF
TRBV2,NA,TRBD1,TRBJ2-2,TGTGCCAGCAGTCTTCAGGGGGCGACCGGGGAGCTGTTTTTT,CASSLQGATGELFF
TRBV7-2,NA,NA,TRBJ1-1,TGTGCCAGCAGCCGTTCAGGGTACCAAGCTTTCTTT,CASSRSGYQAFF
TRBV7-9,NA,NA,TRBJ1-1,TGTGCCAGCAGCTCTTCGGTCATGAACACTGAAGCTTTCTTT,CASSSSVMNTEAFF
TRBV5-1,NA,NA,TRBJ1-1,TGCGCCAGCAAGGTTCAGGGGAACACTGAAGCTTTCTTT,CASKVQGNTEAFF
TRBV20-1,NA,TRBD1,TRBJ1-1,TGCAGTGCTAGAAGAGGACAGGGGGACACTGAAGCTTTCTTT,CSARRGQGDTEAFF
TRBV29-1,NA,TRBD2,TRBJ2-7,TGCAGCGGAATATCACTAGCGGGAGGATCCTACGAGCAGTACTTC,CSGISLAGGSYEQYF
TRBV6-1,NA,NA,TRBJ1-5,TGTGCCAGCAGTGGGTCCGGACAGACTTATAGCAATCAGCCCCAGCATTTT,CASSGSGQTYSNQPQHF
TRBV6-2/TRBV6-3,NA,TRBD2,TRBJ2-1,TGTGCCAGCAGTTACTCGGGGCGGGGGATATACTACAATGAGCAGTTCTTC,CASSYSGRGIYYNEQFF
TRBV15,NA,NA,TRBJ1-4,TGTGCCACCAGCAGGGACACGGGATCTGAAAAACTGTTTTTT,CATSRDTGSEKLFF
TRBV19,NA,NA,TRBJ2-1,TGTGCCAGTAGTGAATTTGAGGGGGGGTACAATGAGCAGTTCTTC,CASSEFEGGYNEQFF
TRBV3-1,few,NA,TRBJ1-1,TGTGCCAGCAGCCAAGCCAGGGGCGTAATGAACACTGAAGCTTTCTTT,CASSQARGVMNTEAFF
TRBV12-3/TRBV12-4,few,NA,TRBJ1-6,TGTGCCAGCAGTTTGGAGAGCTCCTATAATTCACCCCTCCACTTT,CASSLESSYNSPLHF
TRBV5-1,NA,NA,TRBJ2-3,TGTGCCAGCTCCTCCGGGAGCACAGATACGCAGTATTTT,CASSSGSTDTQYF
TRBV7-9,NA,NA,TRBJ1-2,TGTGCCAGCAGCTTTAGACAGGACGAAGGCTACACCTTC,CASSFRQDEGYTF
TRBV18,NA,TRBD1,TRBJ2-5,TGTGCCAGCTCACCACCCGGGACAGGGGGCGGAGAGACCCAGTACTTC,CASSPPGTGGGETQYF
TRBV5-1,NA,NA,TRBJ1-3,TGCGCCAGCAGCTTGATCGGGGGCTCTGGAAACACCATATATTTT,CASSLIGGSGNTIYF
TRBV20-1,NA,TRBD1,TRBJ2-7,TGCAGTGCTAGAGATCTGGACAGGGGAGACGAGCAGTACTTC,CSARDLDRGDEQYF
TRBV3-1,NA,NA,TRBJ2-7,TGTGCCAGCAGCCAAGATCTGGATCGGGTTTACAAGCAGTACTTC,CASSQDLDRVYKQYF
TRBV18,NA,NA,TRBJ1-2,TGTGCCAGCTCACCAGCTCAGGGAAGGGATGGCTACACCTTC,CASSPAQGRDGYTF
TRBV7-2,NA,NA,TRBJ1-1,TGTGCCAGCAGCTTAAGGTGGGACTCCCGGGATGAAGCTTTCTTT,CASSLRWDSRDEAFF
TRBV20-1,NA,NA,TRBJ1-1,TGCAGTGCTAGAGAGGGAATGGAAGCTTTCTTT,CSAREGMEAFF
TRBV3-1,NA,NA,TRBJ2-7,TGTGCCAGCAGCCAAGGGAACGGGGAAACCTACGAGCAGTACTTC,CASSQGNGETYEQYF
TRBV3-1,once,NA,TRBJ2-1,TGTGCCAGCAGCCGAGTCGGGTCTCGGAATGAGCAGTTCTTC,CASSRVGSRNEQFF
TRBV5-1,NA,NA,TRBJ2-5,TGCGCCAGCAGCGCGACCGGACAGCTCCAAGAGACCCAGTACTTC,CASSATGQLQETQYF
TRBV25-1,NA,NA,TRBJ2-3,TGTGCCAGCAGTGAACACCGAACGCAGTATTTT,CASSEHRTQYF
TRBV28,NA,NA,TRBJ2-7,TGTGCCAGCAGTTTCAGTGGCAGGAACTCCTACGAGCAGTACTTC,CASSFSGRNSYEQYF
TRBV2,NA,TRBD1,TRBJ1-6,TGTGCCAGCAGCATAAGACAGGGAAGTAATTCACCCCTCCACTTT,CASSIRQGSNSPLHF
TRBV20-1,NA,NA,TRBJ1-2,TGCAGTGCTAGAACCCCCGTACGCTATGGCTACACCTTC,CSARTPVRYGYTF
TRBV2,NA,NA,TRBJ1-3,TGTGCCATTGGGGACTCTGGAAACACCATATATTTT,CAIGDSGNTIYF
TRBV2,NA,TRBD2,TRBJ2-3,TGTGCCAGCAGGAGCGGGGCATCAGATACGCAGTATTTT,CASRSGASDTQYF
TRBV19,NA,NA,TRBJ2-4,TGTGCCAGTAGTATAGACCAGGGTGACAACATTCAGTACTTC,CASSIDQGDNIQYF
TRBV5-1,NA,NA,TRBJ2-1,TGCGCCAGCAGCTTGGGGAATCTAGGCAATGAGCAGTTCTTC,CASSLGNLGNEQFF
TRBV9,NA,NA,TRBJ2-3,TGTGCCAGCAGCGTAGTCGGGACTAGCACAGATACGCAGTATTTT,CASSVVGTSTDTQYF
TRBV5-6,NA,NA,TRBJ1-2,TGTGCCAGCAGCTTGCAGCTATTATCGACCTATGGCTACACCTTC,CASSLQLLSTYGYTF
TRBV2,NA,TRBD1,TRBJ1-5,TGTGCCAGCAGTTCGCAGGGGGTTATCGGTCAGCCCCAGCATTTT,CASSSQGVIGQPQHF
TRBV15,NA,NA,TRBJ2-5,TGTGCCACCAGCAGAGTCTTCGGGGGACCAGAGACCCAGTACTTC,CATSRVFGGPETQYF
TRBV29-1,NA,NA,TRBJ2-5,TGCAGCGTTGAAGGGGATCAAGAGACCCAGTACTTC,CSVEGDQETQYF
TRBV7-9,NA,NA,TRBJ1-1,TGTGCCAGCAGCTTAAAACAGAACACTGAAGCTTTCTTT,CASSLKQNTEAFF
TRBV5-1,NA,TRBD1,TRBJ1-1,TGCGCCAGCAGCTTGGGGCAGGGGGTCTCTGAAGCTTTCTTT,CASSLGQGVSEAFF
TRBV5-1,NA,NA,TRBJ2-7,TGCGCCAGCAGTGAAAGGACAGCCTACGAGCAGTACTTC,CASSERTAYEQYF
TRBV4-2,NA,TRBD2,TRBJ2-7,TGTGCCAGCAGCGCGCGGACTAGCCCGAACTACGAGCAGTACTTC,CASSARTSPNYEQYF
TRBV5-1,NA,NA,TRBJ1-1,TGCGCCAGCACTCTGGATGTTAACACTGAAGCTTTCTTT,CASTLDVNTEAFF
TRBV7-9,NA,NA,TRBJ2-3,TGTGCCAGCAGCTTAATCCGGGACGGAGGCACGCAGTATTTT,CASSLIRDGGTQYF
TRBV5-6,NA,TRBD2,TRBJ2-2,TGTGCCAGCAGCTTGGTACTAGCGGGGGGGCAATCCGGGGAGCTGTTTTTT,CASSLVLAGGQSGELFF
TRBV12-3/TRBV12-4,NA,NA,TRBJ1-1,TGTGCCAGCACCTTACGGGGGAACACTGAAGCTTTCTTT,CASTLRGNTEAFF